This TCR beta chain was obtained from a study of shared clonotypes between healthy human individuals. V lost 6 bases, J lost 7 bases, and 10 bases lay in between. From germline, CDR1 is MDHEN and CDR2 SYDVKM. The CDR3 is made up of 11 amino acids. In the case of this clone: Its specificity is not known.

Overall study findings and caveats: All-four-donor shared clonotypes had higher generation probabilities than non-shared clonotypes did.

The method was immunoSEQ multiplex PCR; TCRdb's version includes in-frame clones alone and lacks a portion of them. The sample records roughly 320,000 clones, roughly 87% being singletons. The chain is built from TRBV28 and TRBJ2-7; D ambiguous. Sequenced sample: memory CD8+ T cells sorted from blood. Subset specified: CD45RO+ cells pooled with CCR7-negative TemRA cells. The receptor was derived from a man between 18 and 29 years old in good health. CDR3 nucleotides: TGTGCCAGCAGCCTCCGGACGGAGCAGTACTTC. The encoded protein is CASSLRTEQYF.